The next 13 T cell receptor beta chains were all read from a single sample in a study of cytomegalovirus exposure and HLA in healthy donors. Sequencing was performed with immunoSEQ multiplex PCR; in TCRdb, only in-frame clones are kept and a portion is missing. This sample yields 55,000 to 70,000 clones, of which around 94% are seen a single time; under 2.5% belongs to the top ten. The specimen sequenced was PBMCs. These receptors were collected from a man between 18 and 35 years old in good health and CMV-seronegative.

The rearrangement joins TRBV4-1 to TRBJ2-3, with 8 bases identical to TRBD2. Germline assignment: CDR1 MGHRA and CDR2 YSYEKL. The CDR3 contains 16 residues. Losses at the gene ends were 0 bases for V and 0 bases for J; bases not matched to a gene: 2. The CDR3 loop reads CASSQEVAGSTDTQYF. In DNA, the CDR3 is TGCGCCAGCAGCCAAGAGGTAGCGGGAAGCACAGATACGCAGTATTTT.

The J gene is TRBJ2-1, the V gene TRBV4-3; D call uncertain. This CDR3 region has 15 residues. The germline gives CDR1 LGHNA, CDR2 YSLEER. Trimming took off 2 bases at V and 1 base at J, with 9 bases between the two ends. The CDR3 protein is CASSQSSRSYNEQFF. CDR3 nucleotide sequence: TGCGCCAGCAGCCAATCTAGTAGGTCCTACAATGAGCAGTTCTTC.

The rearrangement links TRBV5-4 to TRBJ2-5, with 7 nucleotides matching TRBD1. V trimming: 4 bases; J trimming: 2 bases; junction bases outside the gene matches: 5. The CDR3 has 14 residues. Germline V gene data show CDR1 as SGHNT and CDR2 as YYREEE (reference sequence). In DNA form, the CDR3 reads TGTGCCAGCAGCCCGGGACAGACTCAAGAGACCCAGTACTTC. This translates into CASSPGQTQETQYF. The full variable domain, its missing parts supplied by reference TRBV5-4 and TRBJ2-5, is ETGVTQSPTHLIKTRGQQVTLRCSSQSGHNTVSWYQQALGQGPQFIFQYYREEENGRGNFPPRFSGLQFPNYSSELNVNALELDDSALYLCASSPGQTQETQYFGPGTRLLVL.

The count of this clone is one. The chain combines TRBV15 with TRBJ2-7, with 7 bases identical to TRBD2. The V gene's germline CDR1 is LNHNV and CDR2 YYDKDF (reference sequence). The CDR3 totals 17 residues. Trimming at V came to 0 bases and at J to 5 bases, leaving 13 bases not matched to a gene. CDR3 loop: CATSRDYPLGGFDEQYF. CDR3 DNA sequence: TGTGCCACCAGCAGAGATTACCCCCTCGGGGGGTTTGACGAGCAGTACTTC.

This clone was detected only once. The chain employs TRBV13 and TRBJ2-1; tentative D call: TRBD2 (6 bases). The V end lost 6 bases, the J end lost 3 bases, and 9 bases lay between the germline ends. Germline values: CDR1 PRHDT, CDR2 FYEKMQ (reference sequence). The CDR3 has 13 amino acids. The CDR3 sequence: CASRSTSYNEQFF. Here the CDR3 DNA reads TGTGCCAGCAGATCGACTAGCTACAATGAGCAGTTCTTC.

The V and J genes are TRBV19 and TRBJ1-4; 7 bases are a match to TRBD1. CDR1 and CDR2 from the germline V gene are LNHDA and SQIVND (reference sequence). The CDR3 is 14 residues long. The V gene end was trimmed by 5 bases and the J gene end by 7 bases; junction bases not matched to a gene: 7. The CDR3: CASSPGTVGEKLFF. The DNA for the CDR3 is TGTGCCAGTAGTCCCGGGACAGTGGGTGAAAAACTGTTTTTT.

V usage is TRBV25-1 and J usage is TRBJ1-4; possible D gene TRBD1, 6 bases. In germline, CDR1 is MGHDK, CDR2 SYGVNS. CDR3 size: 14 residues. V shed 5 bases and J shed 7 bases, with 14 bases lying between them. CDR3 nucleotides: TGTGCCAGCAGTACCAACAGGGAAGTTGAAAAACTGTTTTTT. It codes for CASSTNREVEKLFF.

The CDR3 protein is CASRDRQETQYF. The CDR3 DNA reads as TGTGCCAGTAGGGACAGACAAGAGACCCAGTACTTC. This chain joins TRBV6-5 and TRBJ2-5; 7 bases are shared with TRBD1. CDR1 is MNHEY and CDR2 is SVGAGI in the germline V gene. CDR3 length: 12 amino acids. V trimming: 9 bases; J trimming: 2 bases; junction bases outside the gene matches: 3.

This chain uses TRBV11-3 with TRBJ2-7; TRBD2 might be the D (5 bases). CDR1 and CDR2 (germline): SGHNT, YENEEA. Trimming removed 5 bases at V and 0 bases at J, with 14 bases between. The CDR3 is 15 residues long. CDR3 loop: CASSPWAGPSYEQYF. DNA for the CDR3: TGTGCCAGCAGCCCCTGGGCGGGCCCCTCCTACGAGCAGTACTTC.

The J gene is TRBJ1-3, the V gene TRBV30; D gene unclear. Deletions cut 0 bases from V and 4 bases from J, with 13 bases between. There are 15 residues in the CDR3. Germline V gene sequence: CDR1 GTSNPN, CDR2 SVGIG (reference sequence). The CDR3 spells CAWSVPAASGNTIYF. The CDR3 nucleotides read TGTGCCTGGAGTGTACCGGCAGCGTCCGGAAACACCATATATTTT.

This chain uses TRBV28 with TRBJ2-3; 9 bases line up with TRBD2. V trimming: 5 bases; J trimming: 2 bases; junction bases outside the gene matches: 11. The germline V gene encodes CDR1 MDHEN and CDR2 SYDVKM. The CDR3 is 17 amino acids. Here the CDR3 DNA reads TGTGCCAGCAGTCTCCGGCGCAGCGGGAGGAACACAGATACGCAGTATTTT. Its translation: CASSLRRSGRNTDTQYF.

V usage is TRBV6-1 and J usage is TRBJ2-3; D is possibly TRBD2 (5 bases). The CDR3 spans 14 residues. V lost 2 bases and J lost 4, with 10 bases in between. CDR1 and CDR2 (germline): MNHNS, SASEGT. This CDR3 reads CASSELGEADTQYF. The CDR3 DNA follows: TGTGCCAGCAGTGAATTGGGAGAGGCAGATACGCAGTATTTT.

Note on this clone: Compared with germline, one end of the junction differs, possibly owing to a read error. V and J are TRBV28 and TRBJ1-5; D is uncertain. There are 14 residues in the CDR3. Germline V gives CDR1 MDHEN, CDR2 SYDVKM. The CDR3 DNA reads TGTGTCAGCAGTTCGCGCGGAACCGACCAGCCCCAGCATTTT. Translating gives CVSSSRGTDQPQHF.